This T cell receptor (beta chain) emerged from a study of CD4 T cells in relation to SARS-CoV-2 and coronaviruses. Study at large: Shared crossreactive spike epitopes were mapped to their HLA restriction.

Cryopreserved PBMCs were CD4-enriched, then split into naive and memory cells. For 10 days, approximately 10^5 sorted CD4+ cells grew with T cell-depleted PBMCs and CEF. Repertoires were generated with immunoSEQ multiplex PCR, while TCRdb's copy carries only in-frame clones and drops some. The sample consists of some 30,000 clones, over 60% of them appearing once. Trimming pared 5 bases from V and 0 bases from J, leaving 13 bases between. The germline gives CDR1 SGHAT, CDR2 FQNNGV. The CDR3 is made up of 16 amino acids. Whole-study findings and limits: The cross-reactivity analysis covered only spike protein, not other viral proteins.

On this clone: Its antigen is as yet unknown.

This clonotype originated in an adult with COVID-19. The chain uses TRBV11-2 and TRBJ2-2, with D perhaps TRBD2 (7 bases). Sequencing was performed on memory CD4+ T cells from PBMCs, cultured in vitro. Written as DNA, the CDR3 is TGTGCCAGCAGCCCTCGGGGGGCGGCGAACACCGGGGAGCTGTTTTTT. This encodes CASSPRGAANTGELFF.